Here is one T cell receptor (beta chain) with its context. This sample was taken from a study of PD-L1 blockade in urothelial cancer. The V gene end was trimmed by 0 bases and the J gene end by 7 bases; junction bases not matched to a gene: 7. The germline V gene encodes CDR1 SGDLS and CDR2 YYNGEE. This CDR3 comprises 16 residues. Clones were read by immunoSEQ multiplex PCR, and TCRdb kept only the in-frame ones, dropping some. The sample contains over 50,000 clones, roughly 86% of which appear only once. The sequence came from a man aged 50 to 59 with urothelial cancer. This specimen consisted of PBMCs, obtained around atezolizumab (anti-PD-L1) treatment. This chain links TRBV9 with TRBJ2-2; TRBD2 matches at 9 bases. CDR3 nucleotides: TGTGCCAGCAGCGTAGGGGTAGCGGGAGTCAGCGGGGAGCTGTTTTTT. It yields the protein CASSVGVAGVSGELFF.